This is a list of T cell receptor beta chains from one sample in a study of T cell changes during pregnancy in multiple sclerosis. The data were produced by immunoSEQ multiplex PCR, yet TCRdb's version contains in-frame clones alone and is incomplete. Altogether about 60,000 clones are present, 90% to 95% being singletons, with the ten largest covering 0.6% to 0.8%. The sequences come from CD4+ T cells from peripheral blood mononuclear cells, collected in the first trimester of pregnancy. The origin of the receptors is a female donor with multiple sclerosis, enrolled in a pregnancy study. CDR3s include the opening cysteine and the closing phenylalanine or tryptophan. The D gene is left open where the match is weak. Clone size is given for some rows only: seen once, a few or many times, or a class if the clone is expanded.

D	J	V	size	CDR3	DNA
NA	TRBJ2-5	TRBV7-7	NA	CASSLTVGRGGAETQYF	TGTGCTAGCAGCTTAACAGTGGGACGGGGAGGTGCGGAGACCCAGTACTTC
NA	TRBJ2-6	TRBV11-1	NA	CASSLQGAGANVLTF	TGTGCCAGCAGCTTACAGGGTGCTGGGGCCAACGTCCTGACTTTC
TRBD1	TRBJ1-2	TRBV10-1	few	CASMPPPTGGYGYTF	TGCGCCAGCATGCCCCCGCCGACAGGGGGCTATGGCTACACCTTC
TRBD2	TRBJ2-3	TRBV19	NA	CASSNLRTSGGTDTQYF	TGTGCCAGTAGTAATCTCAGGACTAGCGGGGGGACAGATACGCAGTATTTT
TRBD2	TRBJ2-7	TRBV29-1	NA	CSATRGSQYEQYF	TGCAGCGCCACGCGGGGGTCACAGTACGAGCAGTACTTC
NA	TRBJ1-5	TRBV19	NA	CASSIVRQLYNQPQHF	TGTGCCAGTAGTATAGTAAGACAGCTCTACAATCAGCCCCAGCATTTT
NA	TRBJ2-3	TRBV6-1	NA	CASSTGPRTDTQYF	TGTGCCAGCAGTACAGGGCCCCGCACAGATACGCAGTATTTT
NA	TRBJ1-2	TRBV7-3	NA	CASSLSGGNYGYTF	TGTGCCAGCAGCCTGAGTGGCGGAAACTATGGCTACACCTTC
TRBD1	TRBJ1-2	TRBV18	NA	CASSPPSGQGYGYTF	TGTGCCAGCTCACCACCCTCTGGACAGGGATATGGCTACACCTTC
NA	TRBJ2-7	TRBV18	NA	CASSSQEFYEQYF	TGTGCCAGCTCATCGCAGGAATTCTACGAGCAGTACTTC
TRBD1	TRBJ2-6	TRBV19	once	CASSISPGQGRPGANVLTF	TGTGCCAGTAGTATATCCCCGGGACAGGGGAGGCCTGGGGCCAACGTCCTGACTTTC
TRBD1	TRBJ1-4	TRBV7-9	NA	CASSLTGGRTNEKLFF	TGTGCCAGCAGCTTGACAGGGGGCAGAACTAATGAAAAACTGTTTTTT
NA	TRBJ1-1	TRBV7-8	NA	CASSSGHPMNTEAFF	TGTGCCAGCAGCTCGGGACACCCCATGAACACTGAAGCTTTCTTT
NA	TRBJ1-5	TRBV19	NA	CASRQASSQPQHF	TGTGCCAGTAGACAGGCGTCTAGTCAGCCCCAGCATTTT
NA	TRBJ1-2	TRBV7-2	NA	CASSFSGLYGYTF	TGTGCCAGCAGCTTCTCAGGGCTCTATGGCTACACCTTC
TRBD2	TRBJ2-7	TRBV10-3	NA	CAISAGTSGGSYEQYF	TGTGCCATCAGTGCCGGGACTAGCGGGGGCTCCTACGAGCAGTACTTC
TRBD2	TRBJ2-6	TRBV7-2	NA	CASSLSGAPGANVLTF	TGTGCCAGCAGCCTAAGCGGGGCACCCGGGGCCAACGTCCTGACTTTC
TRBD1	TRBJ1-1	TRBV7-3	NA	CASSWDRGIGSEAFF	TGTGCCTCTTCGTGGGACAGGGGGATAGGGTCTGAAGCTTTCTTT
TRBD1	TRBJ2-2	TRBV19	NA	CATHPGQIYLPGELFF	TGTGCCACCCACCCGGGACAGATTTATTTACCCGGGGAGCTGTTTTTT
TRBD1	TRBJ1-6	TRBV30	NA	CAWSVGGQYNSPLHF	TGTGCCTGGAGTGTGGGGGGACAGTATAATTCACCCCTCCACTTT
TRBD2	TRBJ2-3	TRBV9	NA	CASSVVAGGPDTQYF	TGTGCCAGCAGCGTAGTAGCGGGGGGCCCAGATACGCAGTATTTT
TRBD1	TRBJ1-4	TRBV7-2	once	CASSSGQAQNEKLFF	TGTGCCAGCAGTTCAGGACAGGCGCAGAATGAAAAACTGTTTTTT
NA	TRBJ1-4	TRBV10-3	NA	CAISESAGYAEKLFF	TGTGCCATCAGTGAGTCGGCAGGGTACGCTGAAAAACTGTTTTTT
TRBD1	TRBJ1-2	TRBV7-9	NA	CASSSTGDANYGYTF	TGTGCCAGCAGCTCAACAGGGGACGCGAACTATGGCTACACCTTC
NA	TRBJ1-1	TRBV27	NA	CASSLVGVTEAFF	TGTGCCAGCAGTTTGGTAGGGGTCACTGAAGCTTTCTTT
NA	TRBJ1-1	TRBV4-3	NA	CASSQDIDREAFF	TGCGCCAGCAGCCAAGATATCGACAGAGAAGCTTTCTTT
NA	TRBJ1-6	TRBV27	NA	CASSLNPAGNSPLHF	TGTGCCAGCAGTTTAAACCCCGCGGGGAATTCACCCCTCCACTTT
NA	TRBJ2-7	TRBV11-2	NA	CASSFGTWGVYEQYF	TGTGCCAGCAGCTTCGGGACATGGGGAGTTTACGAGCAGTACTTC
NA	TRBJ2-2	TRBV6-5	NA	CASSYSLASGELFF	TGTGCCAGCAGTTACTCCCTAGCATCGGGGGAGCTGTTTTTT